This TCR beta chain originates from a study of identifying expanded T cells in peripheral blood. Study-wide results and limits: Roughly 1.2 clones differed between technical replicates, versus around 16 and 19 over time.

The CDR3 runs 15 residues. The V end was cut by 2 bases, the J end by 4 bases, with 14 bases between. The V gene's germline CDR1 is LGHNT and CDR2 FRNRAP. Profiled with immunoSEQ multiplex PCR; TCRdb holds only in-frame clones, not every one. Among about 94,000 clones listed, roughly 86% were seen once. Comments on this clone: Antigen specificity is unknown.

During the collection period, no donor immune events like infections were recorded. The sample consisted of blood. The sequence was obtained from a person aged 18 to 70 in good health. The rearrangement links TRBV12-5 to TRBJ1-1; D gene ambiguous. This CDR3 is CASGLSNFERTEAFF. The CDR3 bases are TGTGCTAGTGGTTTGTCAAACTTCGAACGCACTGAAGCTTTCTTT.